This T cell receptor beta chain was recovered during a study of T-cell memory formation after mild COVID-19. For the study at large: The TCR clusters were mostly specific to one donor.

The germline V and J ends were trimmed by 0 bases and 0 bases, with 7 bases remaining between them. Germline loops: CDR1 SGDLS, CDR2 YYNGEE. The CDR3 loop spans 14 amino acids. This clonotype was seen many times. No antigen is known for it. Study-wide findings and caveats: Among clones contracting day 15 to 85, CD4/CD8 was balanced, whereas later expanders leaned CD4+. Memory from before infection featured some responding clones, which suggests cross-reactive memory joined.

With constant-segment primers, 5'RACE yielded cDNA libraries of TCR alpha and TCR beta that carried sample barcodes and UMIs. TCRdb processed the 5' RACE reads anew with MiXCR; each CDR3 protein has one entry. The table shows nearly 40,000 distinct CDR3 sequences, with 5.5% to 7% occurring only once. The chain links TRBV9 to TRBJ2-7, with D unresolved. The TCR sequence derives from an adult who had mild COVID-19 (a few samples of this study predate the infection). Cell type and time point are not known. The sequenced material came from PBMCs or a T cell subset sorted from them (not recorded which). The CDR3 DNA follows: TGTGCCAGCAGCGTAGGAACCCACTCCTACGAGCAGTACTTC. Protein: CASSVGTHSYEQYF.